Following are 19 T cell receptor beta chains from one sample sequenced in a study of human T cells and chemical hapten exposure. TCRdb reanalysed the RACE reads using MiXCR and keeps one entry per CDR3 protein. The data show 350,000 to 400,000 distinct CDR3 sequences, roughly 6.3% seen once. The time point was: patch test 2, 6 weeks after DPC sensitization. The sample's treatment: therapeutic diphenylcyclopropenone sensitization with weekly scalp DPC. The starting material was whole blood, obtained in connection with sensitization to the hapten diphenylcyclopropenone (DPC). The receptors stem from a woman between 18 and 29 years old with alopecia areata. Some clones in this sample may be carry-over from other donors' samples.

This clonotype has only a few counts. V gene TRBV6-5 combines with J gene TRBJ1-4; D possibly corresponds to TRBD1 (6 bases). The V gene's germline CDR1 is MNHEY and CDR2 SVGAGI. The V end lost 3 bases, the J end lost 3 bases, and 14 bases lay between the germline ends. The CDR3 consists of 16 residues. The CDR3 nucleotides are TGTGCCAGCAGTTATGATATCGGGACACCTAATGAAAAACTGTTTTTT. This translates into CASSYDIGTPNEKLFF.

The chain is built from TRBV27 and TRBJ2-7, with D perhaps TRBD1 or TRBD2 (6 bases each). The CDR3 has 14 residues. Looked up from germline, CDR1 is MNHEY and CDR2 is SMNVEV (reference sequence). Between the trimmed V and J ends, which lost 2 bases and 7 bases, there was a span of 15 bases. CDR3 coding DNA: TGTGCCAGCAGTTTACGGCCGGGGGCGCGGGAGCAGTACTTC. Its translation is CASSLRPGAREQYF.

The table lists this clonotype with many counts. J is TRBJ2-1 and V is TRBV29-1; 7 nucleotides agree with TRBD2. This CDR3 is 13 amino acids long. The V and J ends lost 8 bases and 7 bases, in that order; junction bases with no gene match: 11. Germline V gene data show CDR1 as SQVTM and CDR2 as ANQGSEA. DNA of the CDR3: TGCAGCCTAAAAAGGGAGGGTTGGAATGAGCAGTTCTTC. Translating it yields CSLKREGWNEQFF.

The table lists this clonotype with many counts. The chain combines TRBV6-6 with TRBJ1-6, with TRBD1 as a possible D gene (6 bases). CDR1 and CDR2 (germline): MNHNY, SVGAGI (reference sequence). The CDR3 spans 15 residues. The V and J ends lost 7 bases and 0 bases respectively, with 10 bases between them. This CDR3 reads CASIQGSSYNSPLHF. The CDR3 coding sequence is TGTGCCAGCATCCAGGGGAGCTCCTATAATTCACCCCTCCACTTT.

This clonotype was counted between two and nine times. This chain uses TRBV20-1 with TRBJ1-1, with unresolved D. Trimming stripped 8 bases from V and 2 bases from J, with 15 bases between. The CDR3 runs 13 residues. Germline assignment: CDR1 DFQATT and CDR2 SNEGSKA (reference sequence). CDR3 nucleotides: TGCAGTCCTCTGTTAGGAGGCAACACTGAAGCTTTCTTT. Its translation is CSPLLGGNTEAFF.

This clonotype came up a few times. This chain links TRBV9 with TRBJ1-3, with no clear D. Deletions cut 4 bases from V and 2 bases from J, with 13 bases between. This CDR3 comprises 15 residues. Germline assignment: CDR1 SGDLS and CDR2 YYNGEE. CDR3 bases: TGTGCCAGCAGCCTAATGGACCGGGCTGGAAACACCATATATTTT. As protein: CASSLMDRAGNTIYF. Full variable domain (remainder filled in from reference TRBV9 and TRBJ1-3): DSGVTQTPKHLITATGQRVTLRCSPRSGDLSVYWYQQSLDQGLQFLIQYYNGEERAKGNILERFSAQQFPDLHSELNLSSLELGDSALYFCASSLMDRAGNTIYFGEGSWLTVV.

The genes are TRBV27 and TRBJ1-5; a weak D match, TRBD1 (5 bases). The germline V gene has CDR1 MNHEY and CDR2 SMNVEV (reference sequence). The CDR3 totals 13 residues. Trimming pared 2 bases from V and 8 bases from J, leaving 10 bases between. The CDR3 loop is CASSLIRDEPQHF. Written as DNA, the CDR3 is TGTGCCAGCAGTTTAATTCGGGACGAGCCCCAGCATTTT.

This clonotype appeared a few times. The chain links TRBV6-2 or TRBV6-3 to TRBJ1-2; D unclear. The CDR3 loop spans 15 amino acids. The V end was cut by 10 bases, the J end by 3 bases, with 21 bases between. Per the germline V gene, CDR1 is MNHEY and CDR2 is SVGEGT. CDR3 region: CATSGIHLGDYGYTF. The CDR3 DNA follows: TGTGCCACCTCCGGGATTCACTTAGGCGACTATGGCTACACCTTC.

The table lists this clonotype with many counts. V usage is TRBV6-6 and J usage is TRBJ1-5; perhaps TRBD1 as D (5 bases). The germline V gene has CDR1 MNHNY and CDR2 SVGAGI (reference sequence). Trimming took 6 bases from V and 3 from J, leaving 18 bases between them. There are 16 residues in the CDR3. The CDR3 protein is CASRLIFAGTNQPQHF. The CDR3 coding sequence is TGTGCCAGCAGACTCATCTTCGCAGGGACCAATCAGCCCCAGCATTTT.

The chain links TRBV12-3 or TRBV12-4 to TRBJ2-7, with D possibly matching TRBD1 (5 bases). V was shortened by 5 bases and J by 1 base, with 12 bases between the two germline ends. The CDR3 extends over 14 amino acids. The CDR3 sequence: CASSGDSFSYEQYF. The CDR3 coding sequence is TGTGCCAGCAGTGGAGACAGCTTTTCCTACGAGCAGTACTTC.

This clonotype was detected only a few times. The chain carries TRBV7-2 and TRBJ2-4; weak D call: TRBD1 (5 bases). Per germline, CDR1 SGHTA and CDR2 FQGNSA. This CDR3 is 17 amino acids long. V lost 3 bases and J lost 3, with 18 bases in between. The CDR3 loop is CASSFAFRSRGKNIQYF. CDR3 in DNA: TGTGCCAGCAGCTTCGCCTTCCGGAGTAGGGGCAAAAACATTCAGTACTTC.

The rearrangement links TRBV20-1 to TRBJ2-7, with D unresolved. The germline V gene has CDR1 DFQATT and CDR2 SNEGSKA (reference sequence). Trimming left V 2 bases short and J 2 bases short, with 13 bases between. The CDR3 has 14 amino acids. As DNA, the CDR3 is TGCAGTGCTAGAAGGCCGCCCGCCGCCTACGAGCAGTACTTC. It specifies CSARRPPAAYEQYF.

This clonotype has ten or more counts. The V and J genes are TRBV29-1 and TRBJ1-1; D may be TRBD1 (5 bases). Germline V gene sequence: CDR1 SQVTM, CDR2 ANQGSEA. The CDR3 spans 13 residues. The chain's CDR3 is CSFSQGGGTEAFF. The CDR3 region has the DNA TGCAGTTTCTCCCAGGGAGGAGGAACTGAAGCTTTCTTT. Filled out from reference TRBV29-1 and TRBJ1-1, the complete variable domain reads SAVISQKPSRDICQRGTSLTIQCQVDSQVTMMFWYRQQPGQSLTLIATANQGSEATYESGFVIDKFPISRPNLTFSTLTVSNMSPEDSSIYLCSFSQGGGTEAFFGQGTRLTVV.

There are a few counts of this clonotype. V is TRBV5-1 and J is TRBJ1-2; D perhaps matches TRBD1 (6 bases). The CDR3 runs to 15 residues. V was pared by 1 base and J by 2 bases, with 12 bases between. CDR1 is SGHRS, CDR2 YFSETQ, per germline. The CDR3 DNA follows: TGCGCCAGCAGCTTGTCTGGGGGGCTGAACTATGGCTACACCTTC. Translation gives CASSLSGGLNYGYTF.

A remark on this clonotype: A much more abundant neighbour one base away suggests this may be a read error. The CDR3 end shows no conserved phenylalanine or tryptophan, and so a read error is likely. The V and J genes are TRBV29-1 and TRBJ2-3; D unresolved. V was shortened by 4 bases and J by 4 bases, with 12 bases between the two germline ends. Germline CDR1 and CDR2: SQVTM and ANQGSEA. This CDR3 is built from 13 residues. CDR3 protein: CSVAPVSSDTQYS. DNA for the CDR3: TGCAGCGTTGCGCCTGTTAGCTCAGATACGCAGTATTCT.

There are a few counts of this clonotype. This sequence joins TRBV6-1 and TRBJ2-2; perhaps TRBD1 as D (6 bases). Trimming stripped 7 bases from V and 6 bases from J, with 9 bases between. This CDR3 has 12 residues. Germline CDR1 MNHNS, CDR2 SASEGT. CDR3 in amino acids: CASKTGSGELFF. CDR3 DNA: TGTGCCAGCAAAACAGGGTCCGGGGAGCTGTTTTTT.

This clonotype was observed a handful of times. This rearrangement joins TRBV6-6 to TRBJ1-4, with 9 bases lining up with TRBD1. The CDR3 consists of 15 residues. Trimming at V came to 2 bases and at J to 7 bases, leaving 5 bases not matched to a gene. From germline, CDR1 is MNHNY and CDR2 SVGAGI (reference sequence). The CDR3 region has the DNA TGTGCCAGCAGTTACGCACAGGGGGCAGGTGAAAAACTGTTTTTT. Protein sequence: CASSYAQGAGEKLFF.

With regard to this clonotype: A much larger clone differs by one base, so this may be a read error. The CDR3 protein is CASWAGYGYTF. The CDR3 bases are TGTGCCAGCTGGGCAGGTTACGGCTACACCTTC. V and J are TRBV6-6 and TRBJ1-2; D remains ambiguous. Trimming removed 8 bases at V and 8 bases at J, with 12 bases between. The CDR3 runs 11 residues. Per germline, CDR1 MNHNY and CDR2 SVGAGI (reference sequence).

This clonotype has a count of ten or more. The V and J genes are TRBV11-2 and TRBJ2-5; TRBD1 matches at 8 bases. After removal of 5 bases from V and 2 bases from J, the junction contained 10 bases not matched to a gene. The CDR3 totals 16 residues. Germline CDR1 is SGHAT and CDR2 is FQNNGV. CDR3 sequence: CASSSPGQASQETQYF. CDR3 DNA: TGTGCCAGCAGCAGCCCGGGACAGGCCTCACAAGAGACCCAGTACTTC. Full variable domain (rest looked up from reference TRBV11-2 and TRBJ2-5): EAGVAQSPRYKIIEKRQSVAFWCNPISGHATLYWYQQILGQGPKLLIQFQNNGVVDDSQLPKDRFSAERLKGVDSTLKIQPAKLEDSAVYLCASSSPGQASQETQYFGPGTRLLVL.